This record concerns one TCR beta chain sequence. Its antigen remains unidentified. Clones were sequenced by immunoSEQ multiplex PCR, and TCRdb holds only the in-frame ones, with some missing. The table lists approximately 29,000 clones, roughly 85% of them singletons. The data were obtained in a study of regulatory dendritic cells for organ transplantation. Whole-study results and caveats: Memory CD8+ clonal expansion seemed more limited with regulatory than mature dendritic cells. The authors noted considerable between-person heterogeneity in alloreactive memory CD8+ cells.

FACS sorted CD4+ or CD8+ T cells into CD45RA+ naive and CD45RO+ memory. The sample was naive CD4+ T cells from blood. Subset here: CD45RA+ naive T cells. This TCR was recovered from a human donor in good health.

For the CDR3, the DNA is TGTGCCAGCAGTGAATACACCCCCTTACAGACAGTTTACCAGCCCCAGCATTTT. Its protein is CASSEYTPLQTVYQPQHF. The chain recombines TRBV25-1 with TRBJ1-5, with a weak D call TRBD1 (5 bases). The germline V gene encodes CDR1 MGHDK and CDR2 SYGVNS. Trimming removed 0 bases at V and 7 bases at J, with 22 bases between. The CDR3 contains 18 residues.